This is a list of T cell receptor beta chains from one sample in a study of CD8 T cells in Susac syndrome. TCRdb itself ran the immunoSEQ multiplex PCR reads through MiXCR, one entry per CDR3 protein. Among some 210,000 distinct CDR3 sequences listed, 94% were seen once. The source material was CD4+ T cells from PBMCs. The receptors originated from a human donor with Susac syndrome. CDR3s include the opening cysteine and the closing phenylalanine or tryptophan. Each record gives: CDR3 protein, CDR3 DNA, V gene, D gene, J gene. The D gene is left open where the match is weak.

CDR3 protein: CACGTGGYGYTF
CDR3 DNA: TGTGCCTGCGGGACAGGGGGCTATGGCTACACCTTC
V gene: TRBV30
D gene: TRBD1
J gene: TRBJ1-2

CDR3 protein: CASRLEFGDEQFF
CDR3 DNA: TGTGCCTCGCGACTAGAATTTGGGGATGAGCAGTTCTTC
V gene: TRBV2
D gene: -
J gene: TRBJ2-1

CDR3 protein: CASSLVAETTEAFF
CDR3 DNA: TGCGCCAGCAGCTTGGTGGCAGAAACTACGGAAGCTTTCTTT
V gene: TRBV5-1
D gene: -
J gene: TRBJ1-1

CDR3 protein: CSASPPGVIYGYTF
CDR3 DNA: TGCAGTGCTAGCCCCCCAGGGGTAATCTATGGCTACACCTTC
V gene: TRBV20-1
D gene: -
J gene: TRBJ1-2

CDR3 protein: CASSLLGLGNSPLHF
CDR3 DNA: TGTGCCAGCAGTTTATTGGGTTTGGGAAATTCACCCCTCCACTTT
V gene: TRBV12-3/TRBV12-4
D gene: -
J gene: TRBJ1-6

CDR3 protein: CSVEGGAGGERGYTF
CDR3 DNA: TGCAGCGTTGAAGGGGGCGCGGGCGGGGAACGTGGCTACACCTTC
V gene: TRBV29-1
D gene: -
J gene: TRBJ1-2

CDR3 protein: CASSPLEGRRETQYF
CDR3 DNA: TGTGCCAGCAGCCCACTTGAGGGGCGAAGGGAGACCCAGTACTTC
V gene: TRBV9
D gene: -
J gene: TRBJ2-5

CDR3 protein: CASRIGSGTGYEQYF
CDR3 DNA: TGTGCCAGCAGGATAGGATCCGGGACAGGGTACGAGCAGTACTTC
V gene: TRBV27
D gene: TRBD1
J gene: TRBJ2-7

CDR3 protein: CSARGQGGMETQYF
CDR3 DNA: TGCAGTGCTAGAGGGCAGGGGGGAATGGAGACCCAGTACTTC
V gene: TRBV20-1
D gene: -
J gene: TRBJ2-5

CDR3 protein: CASRQTASRSEQYF
CDR3 DNA: TGTGCCAGCAGGCAGACAGCATCTCGTTCCGAGCAGTACTTC
V gene: TRBV3-1
D gene: -
J gene: TRBJ2-7